This T cell receptor (beta chain) was captured by sequencing in a study of shared clonotypes between healthy human individuals. Produced via immunoSEQ multiplex PCR; TCRdb's table is partial and in-frame only. The data show around 1.4 million clones, around 98.5% seen once. The CDR3 totals 17 residues. Trimming cost V 3 bases and J 0 bases, with 14 bases left between them. Germline V gene sequence: CDR1 ENHRY, CDR2 SYGVKD. Donors, without exception, were Caucasian adults residing in Nashville, Tennessee. General observations from the study: Around 5% was the fraction of naive CD4 clonotypes found shared across several donors. Clonotype sharing across donors was expected to vary with sequencing depth. It was only blood that was sampled, and tissue repertoires likely differ.

Concerning this clone: Its specificity is unknown.

V and J are TRBV10-3 and TRBJ2-2; D possibly corresponds to TRBD1 (5 bases). Sequencing input: naive CD4+ T cells sorted from blood. Subset of the sample: CD45RA+ positively selected. This receptor was identified in a man aged 25-40 years in good health. CDR3 sequence reads: CAISDRFTGPNTGELFF. CDR3 sequence (DNA): TGTGCCATCAGTGATAGATTCACAGGACCGAACACCGGGGAGCTGTTTTTT.